A single sample gave rise to the 10 T cell receptor beta chains below, sequenced in a study of CD8 T cells in ankylosing spondylitis. TCRdb itself ran the 5' RACE reads through MiXCR, one entry per CDR3 protein. The table lists about 130,000 distinct CDR3 sequences, more than 9.5% of them singletons. Sequenced: blood, either unsorted or a sorted T cell fraction (not recorded which). The receptors originated from a female donor with ankylosing spondylitis or in good health (not recorded which).

This clonotype was detected ten times or more. V gene TRBV5-1 combines with J gene TRBJ2-1; the D is unclear. This CDR3 spans 15 amino acids. Germline CDR1 is SGHRS and CDR2 is YFSETQ. With 1 base removed from V and 3 bases from J, the gap between germline ends came to 11 bases. CDR3 loop: CASSLKSDVYNEQFF. The CDR3 DNA sequence: TGCGCCAGCAGCTTGAAAAGCGACGTCTACAATGAGCAGTTCTTC.

This clonotype appeared a few times. The gene calls are TRBV20-1 and TRBJ1-1; 7 bases map to TRBD1. The germline gives CDR1 DFQATT, CDR2 SNEGSKA (reference sequence). CDR3 size: 13 residues. Unmatched junction bases numbered 7, after V lost 5 bases and J lost 4 bases. This CDR3 is CSALKGAFTEAFF. The CDR3 DNA reads TGCAGTGCTCTGAAGGGGGCATTCACTGAAGCTTTCTTT.

This clonotype turned up a few times. V and J are TRBV2 and TRBJ2-1, with 12 bases identical to TRBD2. The CDR3 is 15 residues long. Looked up from germline, CDR1 is SNHLY and CDR2 is FYNNEI. Trimming at V came to 4 bases and at J to 9 bases, leaving 7 bases not matched to a gene. This CDR3 reads CASSGTSGAVGEQFF. In nucleotides, the CDR3 is TGTGCCAGCAGTGGGACTAGCGGGGCGGTTGGTGAGCAGTTCTTC.

This clonotype was recorded a few times. This chain links TRBV20-1 with TRBJ2-2, with 7 bases matching TRBD2. The germline CDR1 and CDR2 sequences are DFQATT and SNEGSKA (reference sequence). Trimming cost V 3 bases and J 6 bases; bases outside gene matches: 10. The CDR3 has 15 residues. The CDR3 coding sequence is TGCAGTGCTAGGGGCGATTCGCGGGAGTCCGGGGAGCTGTTTTTT. Protein: CSARGDSRESGELFF.

The sample holds many counts of this clonotype. The chain employs TRBV9 and TRBJ2-3; 13 bases match TRBD2. The V segment lost 4 bases and the J segment 7 bases; nucleotides outside the gene matches: 12. The CDR3 loop spans 17 amino acids. From germline, CDR1 is SGDLS and CDR2 YYNGEE. CDR3 sequence reads: CASSLGTSGTLGHTQYF. The CDR3 nucleotides are TGTGCCAGCAGCCTAGGGACTAGCGGGACCCTTGGGCATACGCAGTATTTT.

This clonotype was detected many times. V is TRBV24-1 and J is TRBJ1-5, with D possibly TRBD1 on 6 matching bases. Germline V CDR1 and CDR2: KGHDR, SFDVKD. The CDR3 totals 15 residues. Deletions cut 4 bases from V and 7 bases from J, with 16 bases between. DNA of the CDR3: TGTGCCACCAGTGACCCGGGACAAGCAGGGCAGCCCCAGCATTTT. This codes for CATSDPGQAGQPQHF.

This clonotype was seen at least ten times. The J gene is TRBJ1-4, the V gene TRBV4-1; D call uncertain. Germline V gives CDR1 MGHRA, CDR2 YSYEKL. There are 12 residues in the CDR3. Trimming took off 3 bases at V and 5 bases at J, with 4 bases between the two ends. The CDR3 DNA is TGCGCCAGCAGCCACGGGAATGAAAAACTGTTTTTT. Protein: CASSHGNEKLFF.

This clonotype was picked up a small number of times. The chain combines TRBV6-1 with TRBJ2-3; perhaps TRBD2 as D (5 bases). The CDR3 spans 14 residues. Germline V lookup: CDR1 MNHNS, CDR2 SASEGT. The V end was cut by 6 bases, the J end by 0 bases, with 10 bases between. The CDR3 nucleotides read TGTGCCAGCAGCCGGACTGCTAGCACAGATACGCAGTATTTT. Translated, it gives CASSRTASTDTQYF.

This clonotype was found many times. The chain links TRBV29-1 to TRBJ2-2; 7 bases are a match to TRBD1. The CDR3 totals 14 residues. The V gene's germline CDR1 is SQVTM and CDR2 ANQGSEA. Trimming took 3 bases from V and 1 from J; bases not matched to a gene: 2. CDR3 residues: CSVEPGGNTGELFF. The CDR3 bases are TGCAGCGTTGAGCCAGGGGGGAACACCGGGGAGCTGTTTTTT.

This clonotype was observed many times. The rearrangement joins TRBV25-1 to TRBJ2-1; D could derive from TRBD1 or TRBD2 (5 bases each). The CDR3 contains 16 residues. Trimming stripped 6 bases from V and 4 bases from J, with 19 bases between. Germline V gene lookup returns CDR1 MGHDK and CDR2 SYGVNS. The CDR3 protein is CASSRSRDAQYNEQFF. Written as DNA, the CDR3 is TGTGCCAGCAGCAGATCTCGGGACGCCCAATACAATGAGCAGTTCTTC. Full variable domain (outside the CDR3, taken from reference TRBV25-1 and TRBJ2-1): EADIYQTPRYLVIGTGKKITLECSQTMGHDKMYWYQQDPGMELHLIHYSYGVNSTEKGDLSSESTVSRIRTEHFPLTLESARPSHTSQYLCASSRSRDAQYNEQFFGPGTRLTVL.